This entry describes one T cell receptor beta chain. Its antigen is undetermined. These data are taken from a study of radiotherapy plus CTLA-4 blockade in lung cancer. Study-level background: Across the patients, objective responses occurred in about 19%, and disease control in roughly 31%.

Produced via immunoSEQ multiplex PCR; TCRdb's table is partial and in-frame only. The table lists 9,500 to 15,000 clones, around 80% of them singletons. The study, taken as a whole, reports: Blood saw expansion of tumor-derived TCR clones after radiotherapy plus ipilimumab. Early clonal dynamics of blood T cells, together with interferon-beta, were reported as the best response predictor.

The clonotype comes from a human donor with non-small cell lung cancer that progressed on radiotherapy plus ipilimumab. The specimen was peripheral blood, collected from a patient treated with radiotherapy plus ipilimumab.

CDR3 bases: TGTGCCAGCTCACCACCGGGACAGGGCTATTTAGTAGGTGGCTACACCTTC. Amino acid sequence: CASSPPGQGYLVGGYTF. The V gene is TRBV18, the J gene TRBJ1-2, with 9 bases aligning to TRBD1. Germline CDR1 reads KGHSH; CDR2 reads LQKENI. The CDR3 covers 17 residues. After removal of 0 bases from V and 7 bases from J, the junction contained 12 bases not matched to a gene. The whole variable domain, filled in from reference TRBV18 and TRBJ1-2, reads NAGVMQNPRHLVRRRGQEARLRCSPMKGHSHVYWYRQLPEEGLKFMVYLQKENIIDESGMPKERFSAEFPKEGPSILRIQQVVRGDSAAYFCASSPPGQGYLVGGYTFGSGTRLTVV.